The entry below describes one T cell receptor beta chain. Its antigen is as yet unknown. MiXCR, applied by TCRdb to the RACE reads, yields one record per CDR3 protein. The table includes about 69,000 distinct CDR3 sequences, about 9.4% detected once. These data are taken from a study of human T cells and chemical hapten exposure. Background on the study: Patients, predominantly female, presented with alopecia areata, totalis or universalis.

Study-wide findings and caveats: Those TCRs sitting above 1 in 1000 frequency stayed the same with DPC sensitization.

V was pared by 3 bases and J by 7 bases, with 15 bases between. This CDR3 region has 15 residues. In germline, CDR1 is SGHDN, CDR2 FVKESK. Time point indicated: patch test 2, 6 weeks after DPC sensitization. Treatment here: therapeutic diphenylcyclopropenone sensitization with weekly scalp DPC. Blood collection happened ahead of applying each patch test. The sequence was obtained from a woman between 50 and 59 years old with alopecia areata. Some clones in this sample may be carry-over from other donors' samples. The rearrangement uses TRBV14 and TRBJ1-4, with a tentative D call TRBD1 (6 bases). This specimen consisted of whole blood, obtained in connection with sensitization to the hapten diphenylcyclopropenone (DPC). The CDR3 sequence: CASSQRAGGGEKLFF. CDR3 bases: TGTGCCAGCAGCCAGAGGGCCGGGGGCGGTGAAAAACTGTTTTTT.